The 2 T cell receptor beta chains in this list originate from one sample, sequenced in a study of CD8 T cells in ankylosing spondylitis. TCRdb redid the calling of the 5' RACE reads with MiXCR, one entry per CDR3 protein. The table lists 130,000 to 150,000 distinct CDR3 sequences, 7% to 10% of them singletons, with 7.3% in the top ten. Sequences were obtained from synovial fluid, either unsorted or a sorted T cell fraction (not recorded which). The receptors originated from a male donor with ankylosing spondylitis.

About this clonotype itself: A much larger clone lies a single base off, so this may be a read error. The rearrangement joins TRBV28 to TRBJ2-1, with no clear D. The V and J ends lost 0 bases and 7 bases respectively, with 1 base between them. The germline gives CDR1 MDHEN, CDR2 SYDVKM. This CDR3 has 11 residues. The CDR3, as DNA: TGTGCCAGCAGTTTATGGAATGAGCAGTTCTTC. This codes for CASSLWNEQFF.

This clonotype has a count of ten or more. This chain links TRBV29-1 with TRBJ1-1; D remains unclear. The CDR3 totals 13 residues. The V gene lost 3 bases and the J gene lost 1 base, with 9 bases spanning the gap. The germline V gene has CDR1 SQVTM and CDR2 ANQGSEA. CDR3 bases: TGCAGCGTTGACCAGAGGGCGAACACTGAAGCTTTCTTT. This codes for CSVDQRANTEAFF.